A single sample is the source of the 8 T cell receptor beta chains below, sequenced in a study of CD4 T cells in relation to SARS-CoV-2 and coronaviruses. TCRdb keeps only in-frame clones here, not all; method: immunoSEQ multiplex PCR. Altogether roughly 28,000 clones are present, around 67% being singletons, with the ten largest covering around a fifth. No antigen has been identified for these receptors. CD4+ T cells from unexposed donors were obtained before the COVID-19 pandemic (2011-2018). After 10 to 11 days of culture, CD4+ T cells were isolated. Sequencing input: CD4+ T cells from PBMCs, cultured in vitro. These receptors originate from a human donor in good health.

The V call is TRBV4-1, the J call TRBJ2-5; no definite D call. Trimming left V 0 bases short and J 1 base short, with 6 bases between. Germline V gene sequence: CDR1 MGHRA, CDR2 YSYEKL. This CDR3 has 14 residues. CDR3: CASSQDRAQETQYF. CDR3 coding DNA: TGCGCCAGCAGCCAAGATCGTGCCCAAGAGACCCAGTACTTC.

The chain joins TRBV7-7 to TRBJ2-5; 8 nucleotides line up with TRBD1. The germline CDR1 and CDR2 sequences are SSHAT and FNYEAQ (reference sequence). V lost 5 bases, J lost 2 bases, and 4 bases stayed unmatched. The CDR3 is 14 amino acids. Here the CDR3 reads CASSLQGGQETQYF. CDR3 nucleotides: TGTGCCAGCAGCCTACAGGGGGGACAAGAGACCCAGTACTTC.

This clone was detected a few times. This rearrangement joins TRBV4-3 to TRBJ1-2; D uncertain. The CDR3 runs to 13 residues. Germline V gives CDR1 LGHNA, CDR2 YSLEER. V was pared by 1 base and J by 4 bases, with 7 bases between. CDR3 protein: CASSQGRSYGYTF. For the CDR3, the DNA is TGCGCCAGCAGCCAAGGACGGTCCTATGGCTACACCTTC.

This rearrangement joins TRBV5-8 to TRBJ2-1; 11 bases agree with TRBD2. J lost 13 bases, V lost 0 bases, and 12 bases had no gene match. The CDR3 totals 16 residues. CDR1 is SGHTS, CDR2 YDEGEE, per germline. The CDR3 DNA is TGTGCCAGCAGCTTGGTTTGGGCTAGCGGGGGGCTTCCACAGTTCTTC. Protein sequence: CASSLVWASGGLPQFF.

The chain employs TRBV29-1 and TRBJ2-3; 15 nucleotides line up with TRBD2. CDR3 length: 15 residues. V was clipped by 6 bases and J by 8 bases; unmatched bases: 9. Germline CDR1 and CDR2: SQVTM and ANQGSEA. CDR3 sequence (DNA): TGCAGCGTGGAGACGGGACTAGCGGGAGGCGGTACGCAGTATTTT. It codes for CSVETGLAGGGTQYF.

The chain has TRBV27 and TRBJ1-6; 10 nucleotides match TRBD1. The CDR3 sequence is 17 residues long. CDR1 is MNHEY, CDR2 SMNVEV, per germline (reference sequence). With V trimmed by 5 bases and J by 9 bases, 13 bases remained unmatched. The CDR3 region is CASSRRDGTGDRSPLHF. CDR3 coding DNA: TGTGCCAGCAGTCGTCGGGACGGGACAGGGGATCGTTCACCCCTCCACTTT.

This clone has just a few counts. The chain links TRBV11-1 to TRBJ1-1; 7 bases align to TRBD1. The CDR3 length is 14 residues. CDR1 is SGHAT, CDR2 FQDESV, per germline (reference sequence). V lost 7 bases to trimming and J lost 6 bases; unmatched junction nucleotides: 11. CDR3: CASTLDRRIPEAFF. The CDR3 DNA is TGTGCCAGCACCCTGGACAGGAGAATCCCTGAAGCTTTCTTT.

The J gene is TRBJ1-1, the V gene TRBV28; D is possibly TRBD1 (6 bases). Germline V gene lookup returns CDR1 MDHEN and CDR2 SYDVKM. With 4 bases removed from V and 3 bases from J, the gap between germline ends came to 15 bases. There are 15 residues in the CDR3. The CDR3: CASSSPGRQDTEAFF. The CDR3 coding sequence is TGTGCCAGCAGTTCACCGGGGAGACAGGACACTGAAGCTTTCTTT.